The clone carrying this TCR beta chain was picked up many times. The data originate from a study of identical twins. The V gene lost 6 bases and the J gene lost 1 base, with 9 bases spanning the gap. This CDR3 has 13 residues. TCRdb re-called the 5' RACE reads with MiXCR, one entry per CDR3 protein. The top ten hold about 5.2% of the sample, which has about 210,000 distinct CDR3 sequences, around a tenth seen once. The sequenced sample was memory (CD45RO+) T cells sorted from blood. This chain joins TRBV12-3 or TRBV12-4 and TRBJ1-1; D is unresolved. The origin of this receptor is a young woman in good health. The CDR3, as DNA: TGTGCCAGCAGCTTCTCAGGGAACACTGAAGCTTTCTTT. Its protein product is CASSFSGNTEAFF.